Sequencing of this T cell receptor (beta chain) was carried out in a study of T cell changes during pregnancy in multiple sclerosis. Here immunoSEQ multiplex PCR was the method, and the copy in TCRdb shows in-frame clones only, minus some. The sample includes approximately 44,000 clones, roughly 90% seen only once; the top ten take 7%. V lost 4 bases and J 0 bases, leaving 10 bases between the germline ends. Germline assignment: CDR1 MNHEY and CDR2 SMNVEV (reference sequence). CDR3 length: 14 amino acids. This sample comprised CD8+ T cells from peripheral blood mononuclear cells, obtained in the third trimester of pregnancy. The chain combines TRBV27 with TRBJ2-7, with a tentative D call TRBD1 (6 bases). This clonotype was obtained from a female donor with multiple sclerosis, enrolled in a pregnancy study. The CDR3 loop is CASSSQGHSYEQYF. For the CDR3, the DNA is TGTGCCAGCAGTTCCCAGGGGCACTCCTACGAGCAGTACTTC.